This T cell receptor beta chain was captured by sequencing in a study of shared clonotypes between healthy human individuals. Overall study: Those who served as donors were two women and three men between the ages of 18 and 49. Whole-study findings and limits: Larger estimated richness was generally recorded for naive subsets relative to memory subsets.

Turning to this clone: What it binds is unknown.

In the source study's methods: Sequence data from immunoSEQ were junction-only and lacked quality scores; consequently, filtering differed. Measured with immunoSEQ multiplex PCR; TCRdb has only the in-frame clones, and not every one. The V and J calls and clone size are taken from that table; D and trimming were inferred from the DNA. The sample consists of hundreds of thousands of clones, roughly 97% of them appearing once. Caucasian adults residing in Nashville, Tennessee made up all the donors. V dropped 3 bases and J dropped 4; count of bases not matched to a gene: 6. Germline CDR1 reads LNHNV; CDR2 reads YYDKDF (reference sequence). CDR3 length: 16 residues.

The sequencing sample was made of naive CD4+ T cells sorted from blood. The sample's subset: CD45RA+ positively selected. The chain uses TRBV15 and TRBJ1-3, with 10 bases lining up with TRBD1. This TCR derives from a woman aged 25 to 45 in good health. For the CDR3, the DNA is TGTGCCACCAGCAGGGCTTTGACAGGGGGCGGAAACACCATATATTTT. Protein sequence: CATSRALTGGGNTIYF.